Described below is a single T cell receptor beta chain sequence and its context. What it binds is unknown. Method: immunoSEQ multiplex PCR; TCRdb's copy keeps in-frame clones and lacks some. The data hold tens of thousands of clones, with over 65% observed a single time. These data are taken from a study of a mutant IDH1 vaccine in newly diagnosed glioma. Study-wide background: Vaccine administration was initiated 4-6 weeks following radiotherapy alone, or with temozolomide cycles.

The ends lost 5 bases at V and 4 bases at J; junction bases unmatched: 3. In germline, CDR1 is KGHSH, CDR2 LQKENI. This CDR3 spans 14 amino acids. Time point here: week 35, safety follow-up. What each vaccine dose contained was 300 ug of mutant IDH1 20-mer peptide, accompanied by topical imiquimod. V is TRBV18 and J is TRBJ2-7; 12 nucleotides agree with TRBD2. The sequences come from PBMCs, collected from a glioma patient whose treatment included an IDH1 peptide vaccine. This receptor was obtained from a man aged 30-40 years with glioma. CDR3: CASSNGLAGYEQYF. CDR3 coding DNA: TGTGCCAGCTCAAACGGACTAGCGGGGTACGAGCAGTACTTC.